One TCR beta chain is described in this entry. Its antigen is still unknown. These data originate in a study of T cell responses to AZD1222 COVID-19 vaccine. Whole-study results and caveats: No day 14 peak samples; only post-peak repertoires were characterized.

Method: immunoSEQ multiplex PCR; TCRdb's copy keeps in-frame clones and lacks some. The sample gives 120,000 or so clones, approximately 90% of which show up once; 11% is in the top ten. With 1 base clipped from V and 5 bases from J, the junction kept 10 bases outside the gene matches. This CDR3 has 16 amino acids. CDR1 is LGHNA, CDR2 YSLEER, per germline. The TCR sequence derives from an adult in good health. This sample comprised peripheral blood, obtained on day 0 of MenACWY control vaccination. This chain links TRBV4-3 with TRBJ1-1, with 7 bases identical to TRBD1. CDR3 DNA: TGCGCCAGCAGCCAAGTAGGGGGCCGGGGTGGTACTGAAGCTTTCTTT. Translating it yields CASSQVGGRGGTEAFF.